This T cell receptor (beta chain) stems from a study of blood T cells in healthy people across ages. General study points: Older individuals had lower TCR beta diversity per million T cells (the decline was roughly linear).

Concerning this clonotype itself: Its specificity is unknown.

Through a sample-barcoded 5' primer and a J-beta primer mix, a second PCR was run for roughly 7 to 12 cycles. TCRdb recomputed calls from the 5' RACE reads with MiXCR, one row per CDR3 protein. The data contain 890,000 or so distinct CDR3 sequences, 60% to 80% of them seen just once; the ten biggest clones take up 28%. This TCR came from a man aged 30 to 45 in good health. The sample comprised blood.

CDR3 bases: TGTGCCAGCATCCCGGGACCCACGGGCACCATGGATACGCAGTATTTT. Protein product: CASIPGPTGTMDTQYF. The chain is built from TRBV12-3 or TRBV12-4 and TRBJ2-3; D tentatively fits TRBD1 or TRBD2 (5 bases each). The CDR3 runs 16 residues. With 7 bases removed from V and 6 bases from J, the gap between germline ends came to 23 bases.